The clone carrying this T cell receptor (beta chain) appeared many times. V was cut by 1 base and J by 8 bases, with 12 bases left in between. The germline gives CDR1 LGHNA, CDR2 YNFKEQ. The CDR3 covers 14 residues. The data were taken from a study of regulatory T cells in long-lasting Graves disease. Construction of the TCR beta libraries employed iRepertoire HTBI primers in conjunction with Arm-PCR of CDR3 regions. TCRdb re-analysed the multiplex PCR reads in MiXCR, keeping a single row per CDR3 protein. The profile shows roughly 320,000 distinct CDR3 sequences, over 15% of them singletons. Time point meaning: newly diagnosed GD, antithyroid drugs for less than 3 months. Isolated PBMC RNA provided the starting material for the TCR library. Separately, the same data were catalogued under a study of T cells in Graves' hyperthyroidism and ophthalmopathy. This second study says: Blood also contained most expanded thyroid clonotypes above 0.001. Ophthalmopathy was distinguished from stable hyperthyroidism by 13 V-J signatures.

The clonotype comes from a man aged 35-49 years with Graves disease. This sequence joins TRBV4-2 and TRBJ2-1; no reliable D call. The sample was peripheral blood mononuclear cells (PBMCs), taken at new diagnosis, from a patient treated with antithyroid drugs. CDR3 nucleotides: TGTGCCAGCAGCCAAGCGGGTCCGCCCCATGAGCAGTTCTTC. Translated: CASSQAGPPHEQFF.